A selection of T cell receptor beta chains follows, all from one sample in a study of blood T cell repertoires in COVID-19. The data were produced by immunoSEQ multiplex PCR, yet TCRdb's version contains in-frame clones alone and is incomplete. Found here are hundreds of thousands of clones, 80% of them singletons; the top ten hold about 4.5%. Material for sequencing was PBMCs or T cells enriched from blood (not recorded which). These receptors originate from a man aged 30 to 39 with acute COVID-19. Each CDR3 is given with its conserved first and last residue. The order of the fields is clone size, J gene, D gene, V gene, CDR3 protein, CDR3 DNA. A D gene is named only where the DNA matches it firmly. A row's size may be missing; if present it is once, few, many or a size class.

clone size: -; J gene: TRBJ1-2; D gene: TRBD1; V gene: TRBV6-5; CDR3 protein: CASTGGYGYTF; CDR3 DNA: TGTGCCAGCACAGGGGGTTATGGCTACACCTTC
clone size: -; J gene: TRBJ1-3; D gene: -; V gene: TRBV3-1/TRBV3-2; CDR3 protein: CASSQAVTGNTIYF; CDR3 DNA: TGTGCCAGCAGCCAAGCAGTTACTGGAAACACCATATATTTT
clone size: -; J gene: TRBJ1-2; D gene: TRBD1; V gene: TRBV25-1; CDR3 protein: CASSGWTGDGYTF; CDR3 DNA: TGTGCCAGCAGTGGATGGACAGGGGATGGCTACACCTTC
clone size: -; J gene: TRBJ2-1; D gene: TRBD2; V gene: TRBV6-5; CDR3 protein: CASSPLAGNNEQFF; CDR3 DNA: TGTGCCAGCAGTCCATTAGCGGGGAACAATGAGCAGTTCTTC
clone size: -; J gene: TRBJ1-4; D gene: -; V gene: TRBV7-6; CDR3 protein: CASSQQVDEKLFF; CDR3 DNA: TGTGCCAGCAGCCAGCAGGTGGATGAAAAACTGTTTTTT
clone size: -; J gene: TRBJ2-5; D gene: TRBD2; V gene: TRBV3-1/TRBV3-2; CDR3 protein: CASSQIAGGPGETQYF; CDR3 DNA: TGTGCCAGCAGCCAAATAGCGGGGGGGCCGGGAGAGACCCAGTACTTC
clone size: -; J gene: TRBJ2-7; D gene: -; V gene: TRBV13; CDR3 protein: CASSISDEQYF; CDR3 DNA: TGTGCCAGCAGTATATCAGACGAGCAGTACTTC
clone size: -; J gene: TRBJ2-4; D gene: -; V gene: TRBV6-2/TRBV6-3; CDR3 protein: CASSYRGWAKNIQYF; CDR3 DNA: TGTGCCAGCAGTTACAGAGGGTGGGCCAAAAACATTCAGTACTTC
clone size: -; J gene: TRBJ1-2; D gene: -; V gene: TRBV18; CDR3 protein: CASSLSRNQGLGGYTF; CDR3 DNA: TGTGCCAGCTCACTGTCCAGGAACCAGGGATTGGGCGGCTACACCTTC
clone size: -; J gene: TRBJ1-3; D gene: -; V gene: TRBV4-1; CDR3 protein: CASSQLPPGAGNTIYF; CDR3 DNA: TGCGCCAGCAGCCAGCTACCCCCAGGGGCTGGAAACACCATATATTTT
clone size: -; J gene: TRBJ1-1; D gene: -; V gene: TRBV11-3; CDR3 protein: CASSLVQGAEAFF; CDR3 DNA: TGTGCCAGCAGCTTAGTCCAAGGGGCTGAAGCTTTCTTT
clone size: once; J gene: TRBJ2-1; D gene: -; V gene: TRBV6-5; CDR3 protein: CASSDREGANEQFF; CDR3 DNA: TGTGCCAGCAGCGATCGGGAGGGGGCGAATGAGCAGTTCTTC
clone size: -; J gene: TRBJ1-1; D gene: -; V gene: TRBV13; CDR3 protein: CASRPPGSEAFF; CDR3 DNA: TGTGCCAGCAGGCCTCCGGGTTCTGAAGCTTTCTTT
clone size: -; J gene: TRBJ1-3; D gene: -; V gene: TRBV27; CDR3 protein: CASSFHRSSGNTIYF; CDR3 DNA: TGTGCCAGCAGTTTTCACAGGAGCTCTGGAAACACCATATATTTT
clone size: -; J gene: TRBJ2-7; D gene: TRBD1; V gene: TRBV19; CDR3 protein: CASSMRAGGYEQYF; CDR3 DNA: TGTGCCAGTAGTATGCGGGCAGGGGGCTACGAGCAGTACTTC
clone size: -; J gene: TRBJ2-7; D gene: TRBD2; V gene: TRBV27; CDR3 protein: CASSLLLRLAGGPSEQYF; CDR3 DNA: TGTGCCAGCAGTTTACTTTTGCGGCTAGCGGGGGGCCCTTCCGAGCAGTACTTC
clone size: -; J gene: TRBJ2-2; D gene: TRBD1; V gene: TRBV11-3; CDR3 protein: CASSPPGQDTGELFF; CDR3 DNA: TGTGCCAGCAGCCCGCCCGGACAGGACACCGGGGAGCTGTTTTTT
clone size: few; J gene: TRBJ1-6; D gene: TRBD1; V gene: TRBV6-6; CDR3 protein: CATRQGVNNSPLHF; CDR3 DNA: TGTGCCACCCGACAGGGTGTGAATAATTCACCCCTCCACTTT
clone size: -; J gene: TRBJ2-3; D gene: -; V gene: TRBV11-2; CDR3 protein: CASSSLGDTQYF; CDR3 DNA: TGTGCCAGCAGCTCCCTAGGAGATACGCAGTATTTT
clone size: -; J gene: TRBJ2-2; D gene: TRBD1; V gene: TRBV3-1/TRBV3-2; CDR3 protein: CASSLQTGGTGELFF; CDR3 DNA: TGTGCCAGCAGCCTCCAGACAGGGGGCACCGGGGAGCTGTTTTTT
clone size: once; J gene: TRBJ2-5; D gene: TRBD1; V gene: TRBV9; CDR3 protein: CASSRTGGFQETQYF; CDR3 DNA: TGTGCCAGCAGCCGCACAGGGGGCTTCCAAGAGACCCAGTACTTC
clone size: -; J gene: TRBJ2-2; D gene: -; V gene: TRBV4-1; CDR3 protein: CASSLRVAAPGELFF; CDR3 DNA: TGCGCCAGCAGCCTAAGAGTAGCGGCCCCCGGGGAGCTGTTTTTT
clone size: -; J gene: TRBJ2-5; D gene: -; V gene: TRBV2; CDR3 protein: CAGNTEVGETQYF; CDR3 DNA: TGTGCCGGAAATACGGAGGTAGGAGAGACCCAGTACTTC
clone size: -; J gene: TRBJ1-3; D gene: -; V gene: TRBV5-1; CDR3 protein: CASRGSGNTIYF; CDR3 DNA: TGCGCCAGCCGGGGGTCTGGAAACACCATATATTTT
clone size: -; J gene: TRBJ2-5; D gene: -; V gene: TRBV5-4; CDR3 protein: CASSLQGQETQYF; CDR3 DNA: TGTGCCAGCAGCTTACAGGGCCAAGAGACCCAGTACTTC
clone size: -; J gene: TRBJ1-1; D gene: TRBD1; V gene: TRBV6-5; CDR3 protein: CASSFQGARTEAFF; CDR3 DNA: TGTGCCAGCAGTTTCCAGGGGGCGAGGACTGAAGCTTTCTTT
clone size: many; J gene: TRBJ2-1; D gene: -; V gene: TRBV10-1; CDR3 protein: CASSVGTTKNEQFF; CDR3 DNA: TGCGCCAGCAGTGTGGGGACAACGAAAAATGAGCAGTTCTTC
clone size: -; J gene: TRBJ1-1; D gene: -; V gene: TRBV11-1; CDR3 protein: CASSLAPVNTEAFF; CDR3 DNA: TGTGCCAGCAGCTTAGCTCCGGTGAACACTGAAGCTTTCTTT
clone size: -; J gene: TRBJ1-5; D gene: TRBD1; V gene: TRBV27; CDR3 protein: CASSLQGATSQPQHF; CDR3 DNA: TGTGCCAGCAGTTTACAGGGGGCAACGAGTCAGCCCCAGCATTTT
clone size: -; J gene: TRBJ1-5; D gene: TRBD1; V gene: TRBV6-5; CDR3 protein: CASSPGGKDQPQHF; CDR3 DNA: TGTGCCAGCAGCCCAGGGGGGAAGGATCAGCCCCAGCATTTT
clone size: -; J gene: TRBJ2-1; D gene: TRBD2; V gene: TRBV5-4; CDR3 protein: CASSPGGGGAEEQFF; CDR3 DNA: TGTGCCAGCAGCCCCGGCGGCGGGGGGGCCGAAGAGCAGTTCTTC
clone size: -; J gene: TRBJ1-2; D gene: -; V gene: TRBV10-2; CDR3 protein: CASSDRGAGSSFYGYTF; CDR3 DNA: TGCGCCAGCAGTGATCGGGGGGCAGGTAGTTCATTCTATGGCTACACCTTC
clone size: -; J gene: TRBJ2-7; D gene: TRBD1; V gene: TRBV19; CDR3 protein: CASSGTGGYEQYF; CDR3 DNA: TGTGCCAGTTCGGGGACAGGGGGCTACGAGCAGTACTTC
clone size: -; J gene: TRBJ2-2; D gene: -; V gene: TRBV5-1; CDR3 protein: CASSLGRANTGELFF; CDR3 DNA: TGCGCCAGCAGCTTGGGCAGGGCGAACACCGGGGAGCTGTTTTTT
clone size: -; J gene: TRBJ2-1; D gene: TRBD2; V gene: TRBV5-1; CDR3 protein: CASSPTPVSGGRGNEQFF; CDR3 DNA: TGCGCCAGCAGCCCCACCCCGGTTAGCGGGGGGCGAGGGAATGAGCAGTTCTTC
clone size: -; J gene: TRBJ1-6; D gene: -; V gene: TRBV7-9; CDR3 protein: CASSLGPRGVGENSPLHF; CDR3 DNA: TGTGCCAGCAGCTTAGGGCCTCGGGGGGTAGGGGAAAATTCACCCCTCCACTTT
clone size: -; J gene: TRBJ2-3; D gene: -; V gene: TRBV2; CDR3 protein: CASSELSSSTDTQYF; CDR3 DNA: TGTGCCAGCAGTGAACTAAGTTCATCCACAGATACGCAGTATTTT
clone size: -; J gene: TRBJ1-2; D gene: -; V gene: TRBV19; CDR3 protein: CASRKIQGYNYGYTF; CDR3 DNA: TGTGCCAGTAGGAAAATACAGGGATACAACTATGGCTACACCTTC
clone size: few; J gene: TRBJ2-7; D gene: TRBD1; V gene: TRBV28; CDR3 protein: CASSLVSGQGRDEQYF; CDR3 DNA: TGTGCCAGCAGTTTAGTGTCGGGACAGGGTCGTGACGAGCAGTACTTC
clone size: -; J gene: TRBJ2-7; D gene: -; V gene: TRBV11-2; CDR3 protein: CASIAQGEGEQYF; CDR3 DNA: TGTGCCAGCATAGCACAGGGTGAAGGCGAGCAGTACTTC
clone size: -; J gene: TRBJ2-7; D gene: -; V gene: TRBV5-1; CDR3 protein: CASSLGPTLTTSYEQYF; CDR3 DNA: TGCGCCAGCAGCTTGGGACCGACTCTAACCACGTCCTACGAGCAGTACTTC
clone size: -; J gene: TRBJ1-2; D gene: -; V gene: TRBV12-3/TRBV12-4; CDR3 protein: CASRLQDYGYTF; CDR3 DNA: TGTGCCAGCAGACTTCAGGACTATGGCTACACCTTC
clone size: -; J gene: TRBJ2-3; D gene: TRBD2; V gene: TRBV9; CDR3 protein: CASSVTSGLGTDTQYF; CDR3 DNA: TGTGCCAGCAGCGTGACTAGCGGGTTAGGCACAGATACGCAGTATTTT
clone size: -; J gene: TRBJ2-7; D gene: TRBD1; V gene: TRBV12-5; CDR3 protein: CASGLGWTGAGEQYF; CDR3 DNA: TGTGCTAGTGGTTTGGGGTGGACAGGGGCGGGGGAGCAGTACTTC
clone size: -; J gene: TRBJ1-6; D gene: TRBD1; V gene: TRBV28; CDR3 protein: CASSLETGSGSPLHF; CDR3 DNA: TGTGCCAGCAGTTTAGAGACAGGGTCCGGCTCTCCCCTCCACTTT
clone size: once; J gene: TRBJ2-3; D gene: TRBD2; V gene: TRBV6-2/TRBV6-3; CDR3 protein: CASSPTLSGGARSPDTQYF; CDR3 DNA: TGTGCCAGCAGCCCTACCCTTAGCGGGGGGGCCCGATCTCCAGATACGCAGTATTTT
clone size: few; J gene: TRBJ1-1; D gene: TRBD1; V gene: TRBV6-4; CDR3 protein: CASSDGNRGTEAFF; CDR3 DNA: TGTGCCAGCAGTGACGGAAACAGGGGGACTGAAGCTTTCTTT
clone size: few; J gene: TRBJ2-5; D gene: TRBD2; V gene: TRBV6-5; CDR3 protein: CASRLAGGQTQYF; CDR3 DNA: TGTGCCAGCAGACTAGCGGGGGGGCAGACCCAGTACTTC
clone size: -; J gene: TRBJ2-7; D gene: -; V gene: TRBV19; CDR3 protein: CASSLLETSYEQYF; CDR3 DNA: TGTGCCAGTTCACTTTTGGAGACCTCCTACGAGCAGTACTTC
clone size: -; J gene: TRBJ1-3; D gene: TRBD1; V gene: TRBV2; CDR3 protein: CASITGTGANTIYF; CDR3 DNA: TGTGCCAGCATTACAGGGACAGGGGCAAACACCATATATTTT
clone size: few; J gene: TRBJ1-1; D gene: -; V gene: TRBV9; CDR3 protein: CASNLLGANTEAFF; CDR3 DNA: TGTGCCAGTAATCTCCTGGGGGCGAACACTGAAGCTTTCTTT
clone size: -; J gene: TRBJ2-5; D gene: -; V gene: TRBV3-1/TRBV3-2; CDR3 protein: CASSQERGASTQYF; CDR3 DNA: TGTGCCAGCAGCCAAGAACGGGGGGCTTCGACCCAGTACTTC
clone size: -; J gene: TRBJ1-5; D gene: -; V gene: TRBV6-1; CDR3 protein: CASSESHRGNQPQHF; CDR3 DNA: TGTGCCAGCAGTGAATCTCACAGGGGCAATCAGCCCCAGCATTTT